This T cell receptor (beta chain) was obtained from a study of shared T cell receptors in the human thymus. The J segment lost 4 bases and the V segment lost 0 bases, leaving 8 bases of the junction unmatched. This CDR3 comprises 17 residues. The germline CDR1 and CDR2 sequences are LGHNA and YSLEER. Clones were read by immunoSEQ multiplex PCR, and TCRdb kept only the in-frame ones, dropping some. Here the sample spans about 660,000 clones, 88% being singletons. The sample was also linked to a second study, of human thymus T cells.

This chain links TRBV4-3 with TRBJ1-4; 7 bases line up with TRBD1. Sequencing was done on a sample of thymocytes. The source is a boy under two years old with a congenital heart defect. The DNA of the CDR3 is TGCGCCAGCAGCCAAGAAATCAGGGACAGACTTAATGAAAAACTGTTTTTT. This sequence encodes CASSQEIRDRLNEKLFF.